The T cell receptor beta chain under discussion was sequenced for a study of CXCR3-negative and CXCR3-positive naive CD8 T cells. The CD45RO-CCR7+CD27+CD95- phenotype denoted naive CD8+ T cells. To note about this clonotype: Its cognate antigen is unknown.

The study made its TRB cDNA libraries by 5' RACE, adding UMI labels. Reanalyzing the 5' RACE reads, TCRdb keeps one entry per CDR3 protein, without DNA. Recorded for this sample: over 150,000 distinct CDR3 sequences. Germline V gene data show CDR1 as MNHEY and CDR2 as SMNVEV (reference sequence). There are 14 residues in the CDR3. Broader study findings: Compared with CXCR3-negative naive cells, CXCR3-positive naive cells showed more hydrophobic TRB CDR3s.

The genes are TRBV27 and TRBJ2-2; TCRdb proposes TRBD2, but this gene call is untestable without DNA. The sequenced material came from naive CXCR3+ CD8+ T cells from blood. The subset was: CD45RO-CCR7+CD27+CD95- naive CD8+ T cells expressing CXCR3 (TNR3+). The clonotype comes from a human donor in good health. Some clones in this sample may be carry-over from other donors' samples. CDR3 loop: CATVAGGNTGELFF.